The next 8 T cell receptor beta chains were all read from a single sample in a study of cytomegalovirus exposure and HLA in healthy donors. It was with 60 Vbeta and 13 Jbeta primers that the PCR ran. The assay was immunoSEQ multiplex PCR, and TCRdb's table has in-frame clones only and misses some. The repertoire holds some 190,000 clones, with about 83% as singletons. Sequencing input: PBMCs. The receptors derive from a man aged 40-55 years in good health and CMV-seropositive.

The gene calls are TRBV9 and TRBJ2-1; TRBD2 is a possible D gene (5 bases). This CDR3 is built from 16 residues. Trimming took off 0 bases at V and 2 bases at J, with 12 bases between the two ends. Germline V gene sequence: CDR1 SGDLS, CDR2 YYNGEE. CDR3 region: CASSVDGGLTYNEQFF. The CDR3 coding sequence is TGTGCCAGCAGCGTAGATGGCGGACTCACCTACAATGAGCAGTTCTTC.

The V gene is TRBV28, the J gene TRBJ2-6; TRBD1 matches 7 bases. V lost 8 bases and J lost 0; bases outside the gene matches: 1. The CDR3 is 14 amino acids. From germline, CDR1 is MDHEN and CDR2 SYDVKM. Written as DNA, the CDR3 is TGTGCCAGCGAGGGGGCCTCTGGGGCCAACGTCCTGACTTTC. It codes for CASEGASGANVLTF.

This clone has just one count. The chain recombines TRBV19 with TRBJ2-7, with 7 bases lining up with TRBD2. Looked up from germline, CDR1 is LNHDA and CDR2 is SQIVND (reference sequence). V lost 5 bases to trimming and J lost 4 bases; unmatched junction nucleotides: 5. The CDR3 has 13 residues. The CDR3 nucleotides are TGTGCCAGTAGTCCGGGGGGTCGGTACGAGCAGTACTTC. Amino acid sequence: CASSPGGRYEQYF. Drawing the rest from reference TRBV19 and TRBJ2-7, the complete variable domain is DGGITQSPKYLFRKEGQNVTLSCEQNLNHDAMYWYRQDPGQGLRLIYYSQIVNDFQKGDIAEGYSVSREKKESFPLTVTSAQKNPTAFYLCASSPGGRYEQYFGPGTRLTVT.

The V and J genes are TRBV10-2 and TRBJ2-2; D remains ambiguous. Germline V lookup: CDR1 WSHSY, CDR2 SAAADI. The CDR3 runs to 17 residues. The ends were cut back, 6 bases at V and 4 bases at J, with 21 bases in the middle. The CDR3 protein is CASSSAALGLGTGELFF. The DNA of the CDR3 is TGCGCCAGCAGCAGTGCGGCTTTGGGTCTCGGCACCGGGGAGCTGTTTTTT.

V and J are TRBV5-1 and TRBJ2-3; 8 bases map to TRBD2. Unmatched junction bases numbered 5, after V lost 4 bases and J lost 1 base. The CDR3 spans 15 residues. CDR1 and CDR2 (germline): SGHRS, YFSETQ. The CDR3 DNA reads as TGCGCCAGCAGCCCGCTAGCGGGTGGCACAGATACGCAGTATTTT. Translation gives CASSPLAGGTDTQYF.

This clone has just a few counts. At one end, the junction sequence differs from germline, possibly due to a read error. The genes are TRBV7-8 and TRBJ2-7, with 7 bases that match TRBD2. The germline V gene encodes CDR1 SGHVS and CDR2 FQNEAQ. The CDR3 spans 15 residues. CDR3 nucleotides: TGTGCCAGCAGCCTAGCGGAGGGGTCCGGCTACGAGCAGTACTTC. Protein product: CASSLAEGSGYEQYF.

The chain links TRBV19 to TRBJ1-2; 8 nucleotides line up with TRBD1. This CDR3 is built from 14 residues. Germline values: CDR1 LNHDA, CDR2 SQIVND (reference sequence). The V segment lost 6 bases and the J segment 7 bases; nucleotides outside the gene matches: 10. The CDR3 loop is CASSLAGQGGGYTF. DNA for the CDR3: TGTGCCAGTAGCCTAGCCGGACAGGGAGGTGGCTACACCTTC.

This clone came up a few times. CDR3: CASSESGSRNQPQHF. The CDR3 DNA reads TGTGCCAGCAGTGAGTCGGGGTCCAGGAATCAGCCCCAGCATTTT. The rearrangement links TRBV6-1 to TRBJ1-5, with D uncertain. V lost 3 bases, J lost 4 bases, and 13 bases lay in between. This CDR3 contains 15 residues. Germline CDR1 MNHNS, CDR2 SASEGT.